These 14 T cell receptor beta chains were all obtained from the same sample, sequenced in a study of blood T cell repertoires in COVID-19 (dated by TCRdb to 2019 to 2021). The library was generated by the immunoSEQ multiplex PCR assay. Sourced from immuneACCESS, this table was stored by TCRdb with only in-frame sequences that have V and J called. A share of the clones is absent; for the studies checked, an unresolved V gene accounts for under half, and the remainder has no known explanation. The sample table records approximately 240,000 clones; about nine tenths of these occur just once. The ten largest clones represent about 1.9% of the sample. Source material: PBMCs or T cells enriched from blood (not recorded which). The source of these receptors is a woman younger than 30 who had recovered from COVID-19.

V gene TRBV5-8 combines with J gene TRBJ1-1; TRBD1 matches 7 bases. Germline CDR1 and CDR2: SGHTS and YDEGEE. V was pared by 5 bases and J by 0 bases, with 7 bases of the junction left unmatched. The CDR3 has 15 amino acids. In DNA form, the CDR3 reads TGTGCCAGCAGACCCAGGGGGTCCATGAACACTGAAGCTTTCTTT. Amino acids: CASRPRGSMNTEAFF.

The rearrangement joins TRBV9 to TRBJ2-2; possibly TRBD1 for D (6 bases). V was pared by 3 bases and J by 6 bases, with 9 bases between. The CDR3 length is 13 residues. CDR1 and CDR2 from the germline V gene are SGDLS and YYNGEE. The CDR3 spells CASSAYRAGELFF. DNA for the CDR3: TGTGCCAGCAGCGCCTACAGGGCCGGGGAGCTGTTTTTT.

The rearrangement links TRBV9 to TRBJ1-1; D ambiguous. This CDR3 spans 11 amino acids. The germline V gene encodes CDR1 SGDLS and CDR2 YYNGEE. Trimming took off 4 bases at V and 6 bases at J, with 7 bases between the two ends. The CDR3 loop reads CASSSSAEAFF. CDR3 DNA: TGTGCCAGCAGCTCCTCAGCTGAAGCTTTCTTT.

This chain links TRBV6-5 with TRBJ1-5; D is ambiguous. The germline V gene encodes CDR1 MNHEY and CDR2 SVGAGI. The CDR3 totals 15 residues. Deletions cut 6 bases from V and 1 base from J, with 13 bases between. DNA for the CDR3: TGTGCCAGCAGACCGTCCGACACCAGCAATCAGCCCCAGCATTTT. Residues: CASRPSDTSNQPQHF.

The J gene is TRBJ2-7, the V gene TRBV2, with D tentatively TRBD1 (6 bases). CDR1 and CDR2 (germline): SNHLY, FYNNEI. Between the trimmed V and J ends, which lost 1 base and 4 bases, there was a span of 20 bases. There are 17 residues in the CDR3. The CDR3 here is CASSEGQGIFLRYEQYF. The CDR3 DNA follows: TGTGCCAGCAGTGAAGGTCAGGGGATCTTTCTCCGGTACGAGCAGTACTTC.

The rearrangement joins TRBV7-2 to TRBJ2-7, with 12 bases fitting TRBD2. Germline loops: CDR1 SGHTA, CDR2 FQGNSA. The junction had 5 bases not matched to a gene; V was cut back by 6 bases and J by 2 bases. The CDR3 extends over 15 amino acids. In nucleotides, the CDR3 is TGTGCCAGCAGTCTTACTAGCGGGGGGCCCTACGAGCAGTACTTC. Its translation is CASSLTSGGPYEQYF.

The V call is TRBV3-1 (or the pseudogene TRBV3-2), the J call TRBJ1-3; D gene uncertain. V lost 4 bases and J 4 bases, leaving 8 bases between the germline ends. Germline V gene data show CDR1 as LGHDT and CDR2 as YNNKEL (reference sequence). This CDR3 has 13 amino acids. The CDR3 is CASSRTDGNTIYF. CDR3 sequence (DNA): TGTGCCAGCAGCCGGACTGACGGAAACACCATATATTTT.

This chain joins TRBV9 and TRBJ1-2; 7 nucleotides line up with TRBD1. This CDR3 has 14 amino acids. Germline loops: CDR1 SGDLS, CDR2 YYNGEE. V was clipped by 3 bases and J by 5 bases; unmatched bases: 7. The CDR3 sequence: CASSAQQGSYGYTF. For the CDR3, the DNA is TGTGCCAGCAGCGCCCAACAGGGGTCATATGGCTACACCTTC.

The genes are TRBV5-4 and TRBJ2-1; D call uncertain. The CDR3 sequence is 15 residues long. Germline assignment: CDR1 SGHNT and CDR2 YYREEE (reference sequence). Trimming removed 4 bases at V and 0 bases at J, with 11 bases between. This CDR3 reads CASSLSLSSYNEQFF. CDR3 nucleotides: TGTGCCAGCAGCCTTAGCTTAAGCTCCTACAATGAGCAGTTCTTC.

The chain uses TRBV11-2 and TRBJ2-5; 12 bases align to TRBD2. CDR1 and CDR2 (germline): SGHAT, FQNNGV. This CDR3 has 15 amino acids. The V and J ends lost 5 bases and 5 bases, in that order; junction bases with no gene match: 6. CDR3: CASSQGLAGVETQYF. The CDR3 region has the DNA TGTGCCAGCAGCCAGGGACTAGCGGGTGTGGAGACCCAGTACTTC.

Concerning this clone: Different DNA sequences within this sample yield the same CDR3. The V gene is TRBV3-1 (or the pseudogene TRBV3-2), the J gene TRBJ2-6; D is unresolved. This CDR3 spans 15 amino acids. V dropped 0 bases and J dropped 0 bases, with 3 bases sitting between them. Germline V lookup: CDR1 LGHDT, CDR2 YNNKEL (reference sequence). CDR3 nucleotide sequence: TGTGCCAGCAGCCAAGATAGCTCTGGGGCCAACGTCCTGACTTTC. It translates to CASSQDSSGANVLTF.

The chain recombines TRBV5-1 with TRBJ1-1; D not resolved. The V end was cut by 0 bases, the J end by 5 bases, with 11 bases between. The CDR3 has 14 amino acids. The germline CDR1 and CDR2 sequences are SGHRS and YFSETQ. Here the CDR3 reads CASSLEGGRTEAFF. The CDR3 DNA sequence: TGCGCCAGCAGCTTGGAAGGAGGGAGGACTGAAGCTTTCTTT.

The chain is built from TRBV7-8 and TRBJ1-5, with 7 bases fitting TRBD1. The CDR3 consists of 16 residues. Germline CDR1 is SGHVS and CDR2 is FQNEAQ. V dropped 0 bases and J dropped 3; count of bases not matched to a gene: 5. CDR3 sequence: CASSLADREINQPQHF. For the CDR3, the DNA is TGTGCCAGCAGCTTAGCTGACAGGGAGATCAATCAGCCCCAGCATTTT.

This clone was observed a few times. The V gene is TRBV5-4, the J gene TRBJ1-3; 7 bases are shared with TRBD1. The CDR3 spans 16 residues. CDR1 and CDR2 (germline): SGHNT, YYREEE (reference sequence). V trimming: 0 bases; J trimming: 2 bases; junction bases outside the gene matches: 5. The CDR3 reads CASSLGQGGTGNTIYF. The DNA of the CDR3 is TGTGCCAGCAGCTTGGGACAGGGAGGAACTGGAAACACCATATATTTT.